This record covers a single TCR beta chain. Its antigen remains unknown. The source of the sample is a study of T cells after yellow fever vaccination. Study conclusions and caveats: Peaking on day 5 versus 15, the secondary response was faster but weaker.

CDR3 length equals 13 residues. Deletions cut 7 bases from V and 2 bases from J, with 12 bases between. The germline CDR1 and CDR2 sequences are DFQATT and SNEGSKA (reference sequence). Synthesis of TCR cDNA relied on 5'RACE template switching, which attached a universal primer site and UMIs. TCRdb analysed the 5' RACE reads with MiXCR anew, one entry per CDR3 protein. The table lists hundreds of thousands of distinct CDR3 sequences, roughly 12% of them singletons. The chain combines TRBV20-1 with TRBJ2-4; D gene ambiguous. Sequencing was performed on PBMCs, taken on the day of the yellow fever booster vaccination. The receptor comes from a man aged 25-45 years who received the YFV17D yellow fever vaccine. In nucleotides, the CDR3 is TGCAGTGTGGGTTTCGCAACCAAAAACATTCAGTACTTC. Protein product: CSVGFATKNIQYF.